One sample yielded the 11 T cell receptor beta chains listed below, sequenced in a study of identical twins. TCRdb redid the calling of the 5' RACE reads with MiXCR, one entry per CDR3 protein. The sample holds about 150,000 distinct CDR3 sequences; around 3.5% are singletons and the top ten take 8.1%. The sequencing sample was made of memory T cells sorted from blood. These receptors came from a man between 18 and 29 years old in good health.

This clonotype was recorded many times. V is TRBV29-1 and J is TRBJ1-5, with 10 nucleotides matching TRBD1. This CDR3 contains 13 residues. Germline assignment: CDR1 SQVTM and CDR2 ANQGSEA. Trimming removed 7 bases from V and 6 bases from J; junction bases left unmatched: 6. In nucleotides, the CDR3 is TGCAGCGCTCAGACAGGGGGCGGTCAGCCCCAGCATTTT. Protein: CSAQTGGGQPQHF.

This clonotype was detected ten times or more. The V and J genes are TRBV9 and TRBJ2-5; weak D call: TRBD2 (7 bases). CDR3 length equals 14 residues. The germline V and J ends were trimmed by 4 bases and 5 bases, with 15 bases remaining between them. Germline lookup yields CDR1 SGDLS and CDR2 YYNGEE. The CDR3 DNA is TGTGCCAGCAGCCTCCGCGGGGGCGGCGAGACCCAGTACTTC. Translation: CASSLRGGGETQYF.

There are a few counts of this clonotype. The chain joins TRBV11-1 to TRBJ2-6; 7 nucleotides align to TRBD1. The V and J ends lost 2 bases and 0 bases, in that order; junction bases with no gene match: 7. This CDR3 comprises 18 residues. Per germline, CDR1 SGHAT and CDR2 FQDESV (reference sequence). This chain's CDR3 is CASSLRQGSISGANVLTF. The CDR3 DNA sequence: TGTGCCAGCAGCTTACGACAGGGATCCATCTCTGGGGCCAACGTCCTGACTTTC.

This clonotype was seen at least ten times. The chain couples TRBV12-3 or TRBV12-4 to TRBJ2-5, with D perhaps matching TRBD1 (7 bases). The CDR3 has 13 amino acids. Trimming stripped 7 bases from V and 5 bases from J, with 14 bases between. CDR3 in amino acids: CASTPAGGETQYF. The CDR3 DNA is TGTGCCAGCACCCCAGCAGGGGGGGAGACCCAGTACTTC.

This clonotype appeared a few times. This chain links TRBV5-1 with TRBJ2-6, with D possibly TRBD2 on 5 matching bases. This CDR3 is 16 amino acids long. V was trimmed by 4 bases and J by 0 bases, leaving 11 bases between them. CDR1 is SGHRS, CDR2 YFSETQ, per germline. The CDR3 sequence: CASSQRSGSGANVLTF. CDR3 nucleotide sequence: TGCGCCAGCAGCCAACGCAGCGGCTCTGGGGCCAACGTCCTGACTTTC.

This clonotype occurred many times. The genes are TRBV7-2 and TRBJ2-3, with D uncertain. This CDR3 is 15 amino acids long. V lost 5 bases and J lost 0, with 12 bases in between. The germline gives CDR1 SGHTA, CDR2 FQGNSA. The CDR3 DNA reads TGTGCCAGCAGCGCCGACTCCCCGAGCACAGATACGCAGTATTTT. Encoded protein: CASSADSPSTDTQYF.

This clonotype was observed at least ten times. The chain links TRBV29-1 to TRBJ2-5, with 7 bases identical to TRBD2. The CDR3 loop spans 13 amino acids. With V trimmed by 4 bases and J by 4 bases, 6 bases remained unmatched. Germline CDR1 reads SQVTM; CDR2 reads ANQGSEA. The CDR3 loop is CSVAGGSRETQYF. DNA for the CDR3: TGCAGCGTTGCCGGCGGGAGTCGAGAGACCCAGTACTTC.

This clonotype was counted many times. V usage is TRBV12-3 or TRBV12-4 and J usage is TRBJ2-2; the D is unclear. V lost 8 bases, J lost 4 bases, and 14 bases lay in between. This CDR3 has 14 residues. The CDR3 bases are TGTGCCAGCTTAGGGTGGGTTGGCACCGGGGAGCTGTTTTTT. Translating it yields CASLGWVGTGELFF.

Ten or more counts support this clonotype. CDR3 coding DNA: TGCAGCGTTGTCGGGACAGGGGGGGAAAAACTGTTTTTT. Its protein is CSVVGTGGEKLFF. The rearrangement links TRBV29-1 to TRBJ1-4; TRBD1 aligns across 11 bases. V lost 4 bases to trimming and J lost 8 bases; unmatched junction nucleotides: 3. Germline CDR1 reads SQVTM; CDR2 reads ANQGSEA. The CDR3 runs 13 residues.

In this sample, this clonotype turned up many times. This rearrangement joins TRBV7-2 to TRBJ2-1; unclear D gene. The germline V gene has CDR1 SGHTA and CDR2 FQGNSA. Trimming left V 5 bases short and J 3 bases short, with 2 bases between. There are 11 residues in the CDR3. CDR3 DNA sequence: TGTGCCAGCAGCATCTACAATGAGCAGTTCTTC. This sequence encodes CASSIYNEQFF.

As for this clonotype: It is likely a read error, because the conserved phenylalanine at the end of the CDR3 is missing. This chain connects TRBV7-9 to TRBJ1-1; D is unclear. Trimming shortened V by 3 bases and J by 1 base, and 6 bases separated the two germline ends. Looked up from germline, CDR1 is SEHNR and CDR2 is FQNEAQ (reference sequence). The CDR3 spans 13 residues. CDR3 residues: CASSFGGNTEAFS. CDR3 sequence (DNA): TGTGCCAGCAGCTTTGGTGGGAACACTGAAGCTTTCTCT.